What follows are 9 T cell receptor beta chains derived from one specimen sequenced in a study of T cell responses to AZD1222 COVID-19 vaccine. Sequencing used immunoSEQ multiplex PCR; TCRdb keeps in-frame clones, though not all of them. This sample has 95,000 to 150,000 clones; roughly 89% occur once, and the top ten carry approximately 5.1%. Sequencing was performed on peripheral blood, taken on day 0 of AZD1222 vaccination. The source of these receptors is an adult in good health.

A single count supports this clone. The J gene is TRBJ1-6, the V gene TRBV30; D gene ambiguous. V dropped 3 bases and J dropped 11 bases, with 11 bases sitting between them. Germline V gives CDR1 GTSNPN, CDR2 SVGIG (reference sequence). There are 12 residues in the CDR3. The CDR3 reads CAWRGTVAPLHF. In DNA, the CDR3 is TGTGCCTGGAGGGGAACGGTGGCACCCCTCCACTTT.

The chain couples TRBV6-5 to TRBJ2-7, with 8 nucleotides matching TRBD1. Germline V CDR1 and CDR2: MNHEY, SVGAGI. The CDR3 sequence is 13 residues long. Unmatched junction bases numbered 6, after V lost 5 bases and J lost 6 bases. In DNA, the CDR3 is TGTGCCAGCAGTATCGGACAGGGCGGCGAGCAGTACTTC. Residues: CASSIGQGGEQYF.

This clone was detected once. This chain uses TRBV7-8 with TRBJ1-5; no firm D call. CDR3 length: 14 residues. Trimming stripped 5 bases from V and 7 bases from J, with 15 bases between. Germline V gene data show CDR1 as SGHVS and CDR2 as FQNEAQ. The CDR3 loop reads CASSPAGLSQPQHF. The CDR3 DNA reads as TGTGCCAGCAGCCCGGCAGGCTTATCACAGCCCCAGCATTTT.

The gene calls are TRBV9 and TRBJ1-2; the match to TRBD1 covers 7 bases. Trimming cost V 5 bases and J 3 bases; bases outside gene matches: 4. Germline V lookup: CDR1 SGDLS, CDR2 YYNGEE. The CDR3 has 13 amino acids. This chain's CDR3 is CASSLGQDYGYTF. DNA of the CDR3: TGTGCCAGCAGTCTTGGACAGGACTATGGCTACACCTTC.

The chain uses TRBV19 and TRBJ2-5, with 10 bases that match TRBD1. V shed 6 bases, J shed 1 base, and the junction held 2 bases outside the gene matches. CDR1 is LNHDA, CDR2 SQIVND, per germline (reference sequence). The CDR3 is made up of 14 amino acids. The DNA for the CDR3 is TGTGCCAGTAGGCGGACAGGGGGCCAAGAGACCCAGTACTTC. It yields the protein CASRRTGGQETQYF.

This rearrangement joins TRBV19 to TRBJ2-3, with unresolved D. Trimming shortened V by 5 bases and J by 6 bases, and 18 bases separated the two germline ends. CDR1 is LNHDA and CDR2 is SQIVND in the germline V gene (reference sequence). The CDR3 length is 15 residues. CDR3 DNA sequence: TGTGCCAGTAGTCCCCCGTTAGGCCCAACGGATACGCAGTATTTT. Protein product: CASSPPLGPTDTQYF.

The V and J genes are TRBV7-9 and TRBJ1-2; TRBD1 aligns across 11 bases. V lost 1 base to trimming and J lost 7 bases; unmatched junction nucleotides: 5. Germline V gives CDR1 SEHNR, CDR2 FQNEAQ (reference sequence). The CDR3 loop spans 15 amino acids. The CDR3 region has the DNA TGTGCCAGCAGCTTAGAATGGACAGGGGGCTTTGGCTACACCTTC. It is translated as CASSLEWTGGFGYTF.

V and J are TRBV3-1 (or the pseudogene TRBV3-2) and TRBJ1-2; 8 nucleotides line up with TRBD1. Per the germline V gene, CDR1 is LGHDT and CDR2 is YNNKEL (reference sequence). V dropped 4 bases and J dropped 7; count of bases not matched to a gene: 5. The CDR3 is made up of 13 amino acids. CDR3 amino acids: CASSPQGAGGYTF. The CDR3 nucleotides read TGTGCCAGCAGCCCTCAGGGGGCGGGTGGCTACACCTTC.

This chain joins TRBV19 and TRBJ1-2; the D is unclear. Germline V gene sequence: CDR1 LNHDA, CDR2 SQIVND (reference sequence). Deletions cut 2 bases from V and 0 bases from J, with 7 bases between. The CDR3 totals 14 residues. CDR3 region: CASSIRTSNYGYTF. CDR3 nucleotides: TGTGCCAGTAGTATAAGAACCTCTAACTATGGCTACACCTTC.